These 32 T cell receptor beta chains originate from one sample sequenced in a study of CXCR3-negative and CXCR3-positive naive CD8 T cells (dated 2019 in TCRdb). Sequencing relied on a NextSeq 550. The Human TCR Profiling Kit (MiLaboratory) was used to make UMI-labeled 5' RACE TRB cDNA libraries. TCRdb reprocessed the reads into one record per CDR3 protein sequence, lacking DNA. The sample's table covers 20,000 to 25,000 distinct CDR3 sequences. Around 18% of the sample lies in the top ten. The sequenced material came from memory CD8+ T cells from blood. Taken with the paper, the label for cell subset or site translates to: conventional CD8+ memory T cells (TMEM), sorted as controls. The receptors stem from a human donor in good health. Some clones in this sample may be carry-over from other donors' samples.

This chain uses TRBV29-1 with TRBJ2-2. This CDR3 is 13 amino acids long. Germline CDR1 is SQVTM and CDR2 is ANQGSEA. Here the CDR3 reads CSVEGQNTGELFF.

The rearrangement links TRBV20-1 to TRBJ2-7; the TRBD1 assignment by TCRdb is unverifiable without DNA. CDR1 is DFQATT and CDR2 is SNEGSKA in the germline V gene (reference sequence). The CDR3 has 12 amino acids. The CDR3 sequence: CSARDMGHEQYF.

V and J are TRBV4-3 and TRBJ2-7; absent DNA, TCRdb's TRBD2 call cannot be checked. CDR1 LGHNA and CDR2 YSLEER come from the germline V gene. This CDR3 contains 16 residues. This CDR3 is CASSQDRGGTTYEQYF.

The chain joins TRBV5-1 to TRBJ2-2; the D gene TCRdb calls, TRBD1, cannot be checked with no DNA. The CDR3 is 17 amino acids. Germline loops: CDR1 SGHRS, CDR2 YFSETQ. CDR3 sequence reads: CASSLAGGQLNTGELFF. The whole variable domain, remainder taken from reference TRBV5-1 and TRBJ2-2, is KAGVTQTPRYLIKTRGQQVTLSCSPISGHRSVSWYQQTPGQGLQFLFEYFSETQRNKGNFPGRFSGRQFSNSRSEMNVSTLELGDSALYLCASSLAGGQLNTGELFFGEGSRLTVL.

The chain is built from TRBV5-6 and TRBJ1-2. Germline CDR1 and CDR2: SGHDT and YYEEEE. This CDR3 region has 13 residues. The CDR3 sequence: CASSLTEGYGYTF.

V is TRBV29-1 and J is TRBJ2-7; checking the TCRdb D call of TRBD2 is not possible without DNA. Germline V gene sequence: CDR1 SQVTM, CDR2 ANQGSEA. The CDR3 length is 12 residues. The CDR3 loop is CSVGASSYEQYF.

V and J are TRBV10-3 and TRBJ2-2; the D call of TRBD1 rests on TCRdb alone, since no DNA is present to check it. The CDR3 totals 14 residues. Germline CDR1 and CDR2: ENHRY and SYGVKD. CDR3 region: CAISHGQGTGELFF.

The V and J genes are TRBV11-2 and TRBJ2-2; checking the TCRdb D call of TRBD2 is not possible without DNA. The germline V gene has CDR1 SGHAT and CDR2 FQNNGV. The CDR3 has 17 amino acids. This chain's CDR3 is CASSLGLAGGGTGELFF.

This rearrangement joins TRBV6-4 to TRBJ2-1. The CDR3 consists of 14 residues. CDR1 is MRHNA, CDR2 SNTAGT, per germline. This chain's CDR3 is CASSDSMEMKEQFF.

The chain uses TRBV2 and TRBJ2-7; the TCRdb call, TRBD1, lacks DNA for checking. The germline V gene has CDR1 SNHLY and CDR2 FYNNEI. This CDR3 contains 14 residues. The chain's CDR3 is CASSERAGSYEQYF.

This chain uses TRBV6-4 with TRBJ2-3; TCRdb's assignment of TRBD2 cannot be checked, as there is no DNA. The CDR3 length is 15 residues. Per the germline V gene, CDR1 is MRHNA and CDR2 is SNTAGT. The CDR3 loop is CASSPTSGSSDTQYF.

The rearrangement joins TRBV7-2 to TRBJ1-2; lacking DNA, the TRBD1 call made by TCRdb goes unchecked. The V gene's germline CDR1 is SGHTA and CDR2 FQGNSA. The CDR3 is 15 residues long. The CDR3 protein is CASTQPGTLNYGYTF.

The chain combines TRBV25-1 with TRBJ1-5. The CDR3 covers 14 residues. Germline CDR1 and CDR2: MGHDK and SYGVNS. CDR3 sequence reads: CASSDNGSNQPQHF.

The gene calls are TRBV7-6 and TRBJ1-2. The CDR3 extends over 15 amino acids. Germline CDR1 SGHVS, CDR2 FNYEAQ. The CDR3 loop is CASSLEVSSNYGYTF.

The chain joins TRBV3-1 to TRBJ2-3; TCRdb selects TRBD1, and the lack of DNA leaves this call unchecked. The CDR3 runs to 17 residues. CDR1 and CDR2 from the germline V gene are LGHDT and YNNKEL (reference sequence). This chain's CDR3 is CASSLDTNRGLTDTQYF.

CDR3 region: CASSQDTGGSEKLFF. This chain connects TRBV4-2 to TRBJ1-4; lacking DNA, the TRBD1 call made by TCRdb goes unchecked. Germline-derived CDR1 and CDR2 are LGHNA and YNFKEQ. The CDR3 is 15 residues long.

The chain joins TRBV12-3 or TRBV12-4 to TRBJ1-3; TCRdb indicates TRBD1, and absent DNA this call remains unverified. This CDR3 region has 16 residues. The CDR3 spells CASSPVGAGDGDTIYF.

This chain uses TRBV29-1 with TRBJ2-2; the TCRdb D gene call, TRBD1, has no DNA to confirm it. The CDR3 is made up of 13 amino acids. CDR1 is SQVTM and CDR2 is ANQGSEA in the germline V gene. The CDR3 loop reads CSVLTGGAGELFF.

The chain has TRBV16 and TRBJ1-1. The CDR3 runs to 14 residues. Germline CDR1 is KGHSY and CDR2 is FQNENV. The CDR3 here is CASSQDKGGTEAFF. The full variable domain, rest sourced from reference TRBV16 and TRBJ1-1, is GEEVAQTPKHLVRGEGQKAKLYCAPIKGHSYVFWYQQVLKNEFKFLISFQNENVFDETGMPKERFSAKCLPNSPCSLEIQATKLEDSAVYFCASSQDKGGTEAFFGQGTRLTVV.

The V and J genes are TRBV7-9 and TRBJ1-1; the TRBD1 assignment by TCRdb is unverifiable without DNA. CDR1 SEHNR and CDR2 FQNEAQ come from the germline V gene (reference sequence). This CDR3 is 12 amino acids long. The CDR3 loop is CASRDRGGGAFF.

This chain links TRBV27 with TRBJ1-5; without DNA, the TCRdb call of TRBD1 cannot be checked. The CDR3 consists of 13 residues. The germline gives CDR1 MNHEY, CDR2 SMNVEV (reference sequence). CDR3 in amino acids: CASSDSYNQPQHF.

The rearrangement uses TRBV7-6 and TRBJ2-3; the D call of TRBD1 rests on TCRdb alone, since no DNA is present to check it. The CDR3 covers 14 residues. The germline V gene encodes CDR1 SGHVS and CDR2 FNYEAQ. CDR3 residues: CASSLGAGTDTQYF.

V is TRBV20-1 and J is TRBJ2-7. The V gene's germline CDR1 is DFQATT and CDR2 SNEGSKA (reference sequence). The CDR3 covers 13 residues. The CDR3 spells CSARGSSSYEQYF.

The genes are TRBV7-9 and TRBJ2-2; TCRdb names TRBD2, which stays unverified in the absence of DNA. This CDR3 contains 15 residues. Germline CDR1 reads SEHNR; CDR2 reads FQNEAQ (reference sequence). CDR3 in amino acids: CASSSRGVENGELFF.

The chain couples TRBV20-1 to TRBJ2-7. The CDR3 is 13 amino acids. The germline V gene has CDR1 DFQATT and CDR2 SNEGSKA (reference sequence). The chain's CDR3 is CSASFRTTYEQYF.

Here the CDR3 reads CSVELEMDEQFF. The rearrangement uses TRBV29-1 and TRBJ2-1. Germline V gene data show CDR1 as SQVTM and CDR2 as ANQGSEA. The CDR3 length is 12 residues.

The rearrangement uses TRBV20-1 and TRBJ2-2. Germline values: CDR1 DFQATT, CDR2 SNEGSKA (reference sequence). The CDR3 length is 13 residues. The CDR3: CSASSGNTGELFF.

The chain couples TRBV5-1 to TRBJ1-3. Germline lookup yields CDR1 SGHRS and CDR2 YFSETQ. This CDR3 spans 15 amino acids. CDR3 sequence reads: CASSLDRGSGNTIYF.

The chain combines TRBV29-1 with TRBJ2-7. This CDR3 contains 12 residues. Germline CDR1 SQVTM, CDR2 ANQGSEA. The chain's CDR3 is CSAGRDSYEQYF.

This clonotype shows up as medium-sized by frequency. The V gene is TRBV6-2 or TRBV6-3, the J gene TRBJ2-3. This CDR3 is 15 amino acids long. CDR1 is MNHEY, CDR2 SVGEGT, per germline. CDR3 amino acids: CASSYSAGSTDTQYF.

This rearrangement joins TRBV5-8 to TRBJ1-1; TCRdb returns TRBD1, unconfirmable since there is no DNA. This CDR3 spans 17 amino acids. Germline values: CDR1 SGHTS, CDR2 YDEGEE. The chain's CDR3 is CASSLKLGQGYFTEAFF.

The V gene is TRBV15, the J gene TRBJ2-1; TCRdb's D call of TRBD2 is untestable without DNA. CDR3 length equals 15 residues. The germline CDR1 and CDR2 sequences are LNHNV and YYDKDF (reference sequence). This chain's CDR3 is CATSRVRGGPNEQFF. Supplemented by reference TRBV15 and TRBJ2-1, the full variable domain reads DAMVIQNPRYQVTQFGKPVTLSCSQTLNHNVMYWYQQKSSQAPKLLFHYYDKDFNNEADTPDNFQSRRPNTSFCFLDIRSPGLGDTAMYLCATSRVRGGPNEQFFGPGTRLTVL.